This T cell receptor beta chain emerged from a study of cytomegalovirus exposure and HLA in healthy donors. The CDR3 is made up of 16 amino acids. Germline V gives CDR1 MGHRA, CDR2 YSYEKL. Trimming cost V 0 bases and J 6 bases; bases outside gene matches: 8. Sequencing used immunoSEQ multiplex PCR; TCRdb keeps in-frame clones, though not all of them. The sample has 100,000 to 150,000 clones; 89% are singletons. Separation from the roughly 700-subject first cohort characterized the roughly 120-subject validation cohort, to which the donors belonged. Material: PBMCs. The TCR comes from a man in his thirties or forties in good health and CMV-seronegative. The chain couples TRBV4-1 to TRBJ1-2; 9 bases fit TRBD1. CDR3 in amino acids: CASSQEPATGGNGYTF. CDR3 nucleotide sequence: TGCGCCAGCAGCCAAGAGCCCGCGACAGGGGGGAATGGCTACACCTTC.